The 5 T cell receptor beta chains in this list originate from one sample, sequenced in a study of blood T cell repertoires in COVID-19. Some clones are missing from TCRdb's copy, which holds only in-frame ones; the method was immunoSEQ multiplex PCR. The sample carries about 140,000 clones, about nine tenths recorded once. The sequenced material came from peripheral blood. All receptors derive from a human donor with COVID-19, enrolled during active disease. The donor label of this sample is uncertain.

V gene TRBV27 combines with J gene TRBJ2-3, with 9 bases identical to TRBD2. From germline, CDR1 is MNHEY and CDR2 SMNVEV (reference sequence). CDR3 length: 16 amino acids. J lost 4 bases, V lost 2 bases, and 7 bases had no gene match. The DNA for the CDR3 is TGTGCCAGCAGTTTACAACTAGCGGGTGCGGCAGATACGCAGTATTTT. Its protein product is CASSLQLAGAADTQYF.

CDR3 sequence reads: CASSPTPGIGETQYF. CDR3 in DNA: TGTGCCAGCAGCCCTACCCCAGGGATCGGAGAGACCCAGTACTTC. The chain recombines TRBV9 with TRBJ2-5; D possibly corresponds to TRBD1 (5 bases). This CDR3 spans 15 amino acids. Trimming took 4 bases from V and 4 from J, leaving 17 bases between them. CDR1 is SGDLS, CDR2 YYNGEE, per germline.

CDR3 bases: TGTGCCAGCAGGGGGACAGGGCGAGATACGCAGTATTTT. Translating gives CASRGTGRDTQYF. V is TRBV2 and J is TRBJ2-3; 9 bases fit TRBD1. With 6 bases clipped from V and 5 bases from J, the junction kept 3 bases outside the gene matches. CDR1 is SNHLY, CDR2 FYNNEI, per germline. This CDR3 has 13 amino acids.

The chain carries TRBV28 and TRBJ1-3; unclear D gene. CDR1 and CDR2 (germline): MDHEN, SYDVKM. The CDR3 totals 16 residues. V was cut by 6 bases and J by 0 bases, with 15 bases left in between. The CDR3 bases are TGTGCCAGCAGCCCCCCGTTTGATAGCTCTGGAAACACCATATATTTT. Residues: CASSPPFDSSGNTIYF.

The chain couples TRBV2 to TRBJ2-1; TRBD1 might be the D (6 bases). CDR3 length: 12 amino acids. Trimming left V 11 bases short and J 9 bases short, with 17 bases between. Germline-derived CDR1 and CDR2 are SNHLY and FYNNEI. The CDR3 DNA reads as TGTGCCGGGAACAGGGTGTGGGGTGAGCAGTTCTTC. This sequence encodes CAGNRVWGEQFF.